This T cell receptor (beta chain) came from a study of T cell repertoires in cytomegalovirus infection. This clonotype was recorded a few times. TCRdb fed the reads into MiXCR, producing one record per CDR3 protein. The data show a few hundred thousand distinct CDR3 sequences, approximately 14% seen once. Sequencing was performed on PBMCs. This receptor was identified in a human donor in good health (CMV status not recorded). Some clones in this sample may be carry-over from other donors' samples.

In DNA form, the CDR3 reads TGTGCCAGCAGCTTCCCCCTATCGGGTTCCGCTAATGAAAAACTGTTTTTT. Residues: CASSFPLSGSANEKLFF. The chain combines TRBV7-9 with TRBJ1-4; D call uncertain. Germline V gene sequence: CDR1 SEHNR, CDR2 FQNEAQ (reference sequence). CDR3 length: 17 residues. Trimming shortened V by 3 bases and J by 3 bases, and 17 bases separated the two germline ends. Full variable domain (remainder filled in from reference TRBV7-9 and TRBJ1-4): DTGVSQNPRHKITKRGQNVTFRCDPISEHNRLYWYRQTLGQGPEFLTYFQNEAQLEKSRLLSDRFSAERPKGSFSTLEIQRTEQGDSAMYLCASSFPLSGSANEKLFFGSGTQLSVL.